The clone carrying this T cell receptor (beta chain) has just one count. Its matching antigen is unknown. Sample treatment: about 20 received Ad26.COV2.S at low or high dose, single or two shots; five or six received placebo; per-sample allocation not given. Sampling was performed 63 days after the first vaccine or placebo injection. The record originates from a study of Ad26.COV2.S vaccination and SARS-CoV-2 variants. Study-wide findings and caveats: Reported findings describe substantial breadth in spike-specific CD8+ and CD4+ T cell responses following vaccination.

Using immunoSEQ multiplex PCR, the repertoire was profiled, and TCRdb retains in-frame clones only, with some absent. The sample holds around 500,000 clones, 89% seen once. This TCR was sampled from a person between 18 and 59 years old who received the Ad26.COV2.S COVID-19 vaccine or a placebo. The specimen comprised peripheral blood, sampled in a trial of Ad26.COV2.S vaccine versus placebo.

In nucleotides, the CDR3 is TGTGCCAGCAGTTACTCGTATAGGGAGGCGAATCAGCCCCAGCATTTT. It specifies CASSYSYREANQPQHF. The gene calls are TRBV6-5 and TRBJ1-5; D is uncertain. Germline CDR1 is MNHEY and CDR2 is SVGAGI. This CDR3 spans 16 amino acids. The V end was cut by 0 bases, the J end by 4 bases, with 13 bases between.